Following are 26 T cell receptor beta chains from one sample sequenced in a study of blood T cell repertoires in COVID-19. Using immunoSEQ multiplex PCR, the repertoire was profiled, and TCRdb retains in-frame clones only, with some absent. Of 230,000 or so clones listed, 88% are singletons. The sample comprised PBMCs or T cells enriched from blood (not recorded which). All receptors come from a woman aged 40 to 50 with acute COVID-19.

The V gene is TRBV6-5, the J gene TRBJ1-1, with D possibly TRBD1 on 5 matching bases. In germline, CDR1 is MNHEY, CDR2 SVGAGI. Trimming stripped 0 bases from V and 3 bases from J, with 8 bases between. This CDR3 region has 14 residues. Here the CDR3 DNA reads TGTGCCAGCAGTTACTCGGGGCCCGACACTGAAGCTTTCTTT. This gives the protein CASSYSGPDTEAFF.

This clone was found once. The V gene is TRBV7-2, the J gene TRBJ2-5; unclear D gene. The CDR3 length is 15 residues. Germline loops: CDR1 SGHTA, CDR2 FQGNSA. Trimming cost V 6 bases and J 1 base, with 15 bases left between them. The CDR3 DNA sequence: TGTGCCAGCAGTAGAGACCGTACAGCCCAAGAGACCCAGTACTTC. Translation gives CASSRDRTAQETQYF. Looking up the rest from reference TRBV7-2 and TRBJ2-5 gives the full variable domain: GAGVSQSPSNKVTEKGKDVELRCDPISGHTALYWYRQSLGQGLEFLIYFQGNSAPDKSGLPSDRFSAERTGGSVSTLTIQRTQQEDSAVYLCASSRDRTAQETQYFGPGTRLLVL.

The chain couples TRBV5-4 to TRBJ1-3, with a possible D match to TRBD1 (5 bases). Looked up from germline, CDR1 is SGHNT and CDR2 is YYREEE (reference sequence). Trimming pared 1 base from V and 4 bases from J, leaving 12 bases between. CDR3 length: 15 amino acids. DNA of the CDR3: TGTGCCAGCAGCTTGTCGGGCAGGGCAGGAAACACCATATATTTT. It is translated as CASSLSGRAGNTIYF.

The chain combines TRBV7-2 with TRBJ2-7; TRBD1 matches 10 bases. Germline CDR1 is SGHTA and CDR2 is FQGNSA. The CDR3 totals 15 residues. After removal of 3 bases from V and 4 bases from J, the junction contained 6 bases not matched to a gene. CDR3: CASSLTGGLGYEQYV. The CDR3 DNA follows: TGTGCCAGCAGCTTGACAGGGGGCTTGGGTTACGAGCAGTACGTC.

The chain has TRBV7-2 and TRBJ2-7; 9 bases line up with TRBD2. The CDR3 is 17 amino acids. After removal of 7 bases from V and 4 bases from J, the junction contained 17 bases not matched to a gene. Germline CDR1 SGHTA, CDR2 FQGNSA. The CDR3 DNA reads as TGTGCCAGCAACTGTGAAACGAGGAGGACTAGCGCGTACGAGCAGTACGTC. Protein sequence: CASNCETRRTSAYEQYV.

V and J are TRBV7-2 and TRBJ1-4; D is possibly TRBD1 (5 bases). Germline loops: CDR1 SGHTA, CDR2 FQGNSA. Trimming shortened V by 1 base and J by 7 bases, and 10 bases separated the two germline ends. CDR3 size: 14 residues. CDR3 DNA sequence: TGTGCCAGCAGCTTAGGCCCGACAGCTGAAAAACTGTTTTTT. Encoded protein: CASSLGPTAEKLFF.

The chain carries TRBV7-2 and TRBJ2-3; 11 nucleotides line up with TRBD2. The CDR3 is made up of 16 amino acids. The J segment lost 5 bases and the V segment lost 5 bases, leaving 9 bases of the junction unmatched. Looked up from germline, CDR1 is SGHTA and CDR2 is FQGNSA. The CDR3: CASSPRLAGPGDTQYF. The CDR3 bases are TGTGCCAGCAGCCCGCGACTAGCGGGACCGGGAGATACGCAGTATTTT.

This clone has a handful of counts. V gene TRBV5-1 combines with J gene TRBJ2-2; D is perhaps TRBD1 (6 bases). The V and J ends lost 2 bases and 0 bases respectively, with 8 bases between them. There are 15 residues in the CDR3. From germline, CDR1 is SGHRS and CDR2 YFSETQ. In DNA, the CDR3 is TGCGCCAGCAGCTTACAGGGCCCGAACACCGGGGAGCTGTTTTTT. As protein: CASSLQGPNTGELFF.

The chain is built from TRBV27 and TRBJ1-5; D uncertain. Between the trimmed V and J ends, which lost 5 bases and 7 bases, there was a span of 9 bases. Germline V CDR1 and CDR2: MNHEY, SMNVEV (reference sequence). The CDR3 covers 12 residues. The CDR3 sequence: CASSTRGQPQHF. The CDR3 DNA follows: TGTGCCAGCAGTACGAGAGGGCAGCCCCAGCATTTT.

CDR3 region: CASSRTGVGYGYTF. The CDR3 coding sequence is TGTGCCAGTAGCAGGACAGGGGTAGGCTATGGCTACACCTTC. The rearrangement links TRBV19 to TRBJ1-2; 9 positions match TRBD1. This CDR3 region has 14 residues. Trimming at V came to 6 bases and at J to 4 bases, leaving 6 bases not matched to a gene. The V gene's germline CDR1 is LNHDA and CDR2 SQIVND (reference sequence).

The chain carries TRBV9 and TRBJ2-7; the match to TRBD1 covers 12 bases. The CDR3 is made up of 14 amino acids. From germline, CDR1 is SGDLS and CDR2 YYNGEE. Trimming removed 6 bases from V and 6 bases from J; junction bases left unmatched: 7. DNA of the CDR3: TGTGCCAGCATGGTCCGGGACAGGGGGCCCGAGCAGTACTTC. Translated, it gives CASMVRDRGPEQYF.

The genes are TRBV6-5 and TRBJ2-5; no clear D. V was shortened by 0 bases and J by 7 bases, with 12 bases between the two germline ends. Germline-derived CDR1 and CDR2 are MNHEY and SVGAGI. The CDR3 loop spans 14 amino acids. The CDR3 region is CASSYSERLGTQYF. The CDR3 DNA is TGTGCCAGCAGTTACTCAGAGAGGTTGGGGACCCAGTACTTC.

This clone was seen a single time. The chain recombines TRBV19 with TRBJ1-4, with 9 nucleotides matching TRBD1. The CDR3 runs to 14 residues. From germline, CDR1 is LNHDA and CDR2 SQIVND (reference sequence). V lost 9 bases, J lost 5 bases, and 7 bases stayed unmatched. CDR3 sequence (DNA): TGTGCCAGCTCCAGGGACAGGGTAAATGAAAAACTGTTTTTT. This sequence encodes CASSRDRVNEKLFF.

The rearrangement links TRBV4-3 to TRBJ2-1, with TRBD2 identical over 11 bases. There are 17 residues in the CDR3. V gave up 4 bases and J gave up 7 bases; unmatched junction bases: 12. Germline V gene lookup returns CDR1 LGHNA and CDR2 YSLEER. This chain's CDR3 is CASSLGLLAGESNEQFF. The CDR3 bases are TGCGCCAGCAGCCTCGGGCTACTAGCGGGAGAGTCGAATGAGCAGTTCTTC.

This rearrangement joins TRBV27 to TRBJ1-5; 9 bases match TRBD1. The ends lost 3 bases at V and 4 bases at J; junction bases unmatched: 4. Germline CDR1 and CDR2: MNHEY and SMNVEV (reference sequence). The CDR3 consists of 15 residues. This CDR3 reads CASSFSGTGNQPQHF. The CDR3 DNA is TGTGCCAGCAGTTTTTCTGGGACAGGGAATCAGCCCCAGCATTTT.

The rearrangement links TRBV9 to TRBJ2-1; D is uncertain. The germline CDR1 and CDR2 sequences are SGDLS and YYNGEE. The CDR3 consists of 15 residues. The V end was cut by 0 bases, the J end by 0 bases, with 7 bases between. The CDR3 DNA is TGTGCCAGCAGCGTAGACAGAGCCTCCTACAATGAGCAGTTCTTC. Amino acid sequence: CASSVDRASYNEQFF.

In regard to this clone: The sample carries other DNA sequences with the same CDR3. The CDR3 region is CSVEGGLAGYNEQFF. The CDR3 region has the DNA TGCAGCGTTGAAGGTGGACTAGCGGGATACAATGAGCAGTTCTTC. The chain employs TRBV29-1 and TRBJ2-1; 12 bases are shared with TRBD2. This CDR3 is 15 amino acids long. J lost 4 bases, V lost 1 base, and 2 bases had no gene match. The germline gives CDR1 SQVTM, CDR2 ANQGSEA.

This chain joins TRBV9 and TRBJ2-1, with TRBD1 identical over 8 bases. Germline V gives CDR1 SGDLS, CDR2 YYNGEE. The V and J ends lost 0 bases and 6 bases, in that order; junction bases with no gene match: 11. The CDR3 runs 17 residues. CDR3 nucleotides: TGTGCCAGCAGCGTAGCTTTAAGGCAGGGGGCTAGCAATGAGCAGTTCTTC. It specifies CASSVALRQGASNEQFF.

The genes are TRBV18 and TRBJ2-5, with TRBD2 identical over 16 bases. The trim removed 3 bases at V and 4 bases at J, leaving 8 bases unmatched. The germline V gene encodes CDR1 KGHSH and CDR2 LQKENI. This CDR3 contains 18 residues. The CDR3 loop is CASSPVEGLAGGSETQYF. The CDR3 bases are TGTGCCAGCTCACCGGTGGAGGGACTAGCGGGAGGGTCAGAGACCCAGTACTTC.

The chain has TRBV7-2 and TRBJ2-3, with 12 nucleotides matching TRBD2. After removal of 5 bases from V and 7 bases from J, the junction contained 7 bases not matched to a gene. This CDR3 is built from 15 residues. Germline CDR1 is SGHTA and CDR2 is FQGNSA. DNA of the CDR3: TGTGCCAGCAGCCAGACTAGCGGGAGCCAAAATACGCAGTATTTT. Translation gives CASSQTSGSQNTQYF.

The chain is built from TRBV6-2 or TRBV6-3 and TRBJ2-5; 8 bases map to TRBD2. Trimming at V came to 5 bases and at J to 5 bases, leaving 10 bases not matched to a gene. The CDR3 has 15 amino acids. In germline, CDR1 is MNHEY, CDR2 SVGEGT. The CDR3 region has the DNA TGTGCCAGCAGTCCCGGACTAGCCGGGCGGGAGACCCAGTACTTC. It codes for CASSPGLAGRETQYF.

This rearrangement joins TRBV6-2 or TRBV6-3 to TRBJ2-1, with 8 bases that match TRBD2. The CDR3 runs to 13 residues. After removal of 6 bases from V and 10 bases from J, the junction contained 8 bases not matched to a gene. CDR1 and CDR2 (germline): MNHEY, SVGEGT. CDR3 in amino acids: CASSHPGLAEQFF. The CDR3 bases are TGTGCCAGCAGCCATCCCGGACTAGCCGAGCAGTTCTTC.

CDR3 DNA: TGTGCCAGCAGCCAAGATTGGGGGGGTAGCGGAACTTACGAGCAGTACTTC. Protein product: CASSQDWGGSGTYEQYF. The genes are TRBV3-1 (or the pseudogene TRBV3-2) and TRBJ2-7; 7 nucleotides agree with TRBD2. Germline CDR1 and CDR2: LGHDT and YNNKEL (reference sequence). V trimming: 0 bases; J trimming: 4 bases; junction bases outside the gene matches: 12. CDR3 length: 17 residues.

This chain joins TRBV6-5 and TRBJ1-5, with D unclear. CDR1 and CDR2 from the germline V gene are MNHEY and SVGAGI. The germline V and J ends were trimmed by 2 bases and 7 bases, with 15 bases remaining between them. The CDR3 consists of 15 residues. CDR3 residues: CASSYRAITGQPQHF. The CDR3 DNA is TGTGCCAGCAGTTACAGGGCAATCACGGGACAGCCCCAGCATTTT.

The rearrangement joins TRBV11-2 to TRBJ1-5, with D uncertain. The germline V gene encodes CDR1 SGHAT and CDR2 FQNNGV. The ends were cut back, 1 base at V and 3 bases at J, with 10 bases in the middle. The CDR3 has 15 residues. In DNA, the CDR3 is TGTGCCAGCAGCTTAGGTGGAGGATTCAATCAGCCCCAGCATTTT. Its translation is CASSLGGGFNQPQHF.

This chain links TRBV5-1 with TRBJ1-1; the D is unclear. V was clipped by 0 bases and J by 1 base, with 16 bases between them. This CDR3 has 17 amino acids. CDR1 is SGHRS and CDR2 is YFSETQ in the germline V gene. The CDR3 DNA follows: TGCGCCAGCAGCTTGGTCGGTACAGCTACACAGAACACTGAAGCTTTCTTT. Its translation: CASSLVGTATQNTEAFF. Combining the CDR3 with reference TRBV5-1 and TRBJ1-1 gives the whole variable domain KAGVTQTPRYLIKTRGQQVTLSCSPISGHRSVSWYQQTPGQGLQFLFEYFSETQRNKGNFPGRFSGRQFSNSRSEMNVSTLELGDSALYLCASSLVGTATQNTEAFFGQGTRLTVV.